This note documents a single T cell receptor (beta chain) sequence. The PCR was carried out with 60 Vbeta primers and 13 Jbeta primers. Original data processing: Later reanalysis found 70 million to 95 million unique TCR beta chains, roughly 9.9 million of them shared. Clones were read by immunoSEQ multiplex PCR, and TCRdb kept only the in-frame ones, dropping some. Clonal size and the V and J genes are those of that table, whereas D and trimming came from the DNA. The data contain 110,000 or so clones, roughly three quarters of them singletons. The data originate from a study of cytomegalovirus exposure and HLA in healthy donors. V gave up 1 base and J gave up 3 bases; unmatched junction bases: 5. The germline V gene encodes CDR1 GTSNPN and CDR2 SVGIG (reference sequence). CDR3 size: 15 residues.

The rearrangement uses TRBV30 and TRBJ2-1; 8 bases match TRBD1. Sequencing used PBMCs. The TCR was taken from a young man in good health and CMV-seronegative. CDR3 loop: CAWSATGGGYNEQFF. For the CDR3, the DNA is TGTGCCTGGAGTGCCACAGGGGGTGGCTACAATGAGCAGTTCTTC.